This is a list of T cell receptor beta chains from one sample in a study of CXCR3-negative and CXCR3-positive naive CD8 T cells. TCRdb re-called the 5' RACE reads; one entry per CDR3 protein, DNA not given. The sample's table shows tens of thousands of distinct CDR3 sequences. The sample taken for sequencing was memory CD8+ T cells from blood. The receptors shown here come from a human donor in good health. Some clones in this sample may be carry-over from other donors' samples. The CDR3 runs from the conserved cysteine through the conserved F or W. Size is omitted from some rows. Given values are once, few, many or a class for expanded clones.

TRBV11-2	.	TRBJ2-5	CASGGRWEETQYF
TRBV27	.	TRBJ2-1	CAVGEGQTLNEQFF
TRBV6-5	.	TRBJ1-2	CASSPGAGGAGYGYTF
TRBV7-8	.	TRBJ2-7	CASSLRTGGSYEQYF
TRBV7-2	.	TRBJ1-2	CASSSRDDELRELPFYGYTF
TRBV5-6	.	TRBJ2-1	CASSSTNGPRSYNEQFF
TRBV7-3	medium-sized	TRBJ2-1	CASSLRGGSYNEQFF
TRBV5-1	.	TRBJ2-7	CASSLGVGYEQYF
TRBV7-9	.	TRBJ1-4	CASSPRQGKFHEKLFF
TRBV6-2/TRBV6-3	.	TRBJ2-2	CASKVTANTGELFF
TRBV29-1	.	TRBJ1-1	CSVGGGVGTEAFF
TRBV7-9	.	TRBJ2-7	CASSFTHEQYF
TRBV7-2	.	TRBJ2-1	CASSLISLGNEQFF
TRBV4-3	.	TRBJ2-3	CASSQDQEGPSTDTQYF
TRBV7-9	.	TRBJ2-7	CASSQIRQGAGEQYF
TRBV6-4	.	TRBJ2-1	CASSDHPGQTNEQFF
TRBV3-1	.	TRBJ1-1	CASSQVVKHLEVAYTEAFF
TRBV29-1	.	TRBJ2-1	CSVEGGIESNEQFF
TRBV7-2	.	TRBJ2-5	CASSYYFVAGEETQYF
TRBV6-2/TRBV6-3	.	TRBJ2-7	CASSYGGGQSSYEQYF
TRBV28	.	TRBJ2-7	CASRHLLGSSEQYF
TRBV6-2/TRBV6-3	.	TRBJ2-1	CASRPLSGGAVNEQFF
TRBV6-2/TRBV6-3	.	TRBJ2-2	CASSRDRASLTNTGELFF
TRBV7-9	.	TRBJ1-1	CASSLRWTGVMNTEAFF
TRBV7-9	.	TRBJ2-1	CASSLAMVQGSSYNEQFF
TRBV3-1	.	TRBJ1-1	CASSPPGGGKDTEAFF
TRBV6-5	.	TRBJ2-1	CASSLGTGRNEQFF
TRBV20-1	.	TRBJ2-1	CSARASSAYNEQFF
TRBV20-1	.	TRBJ2-7	CSAQAQVSATHSYEQYF
TRBV20-1	.	TRBJ2-7	CSALLRDVGQYF
TRBV7-3	.	TRBJ2-1	CASSLGLAREQFF
TRBV6-2/TRBV6-3	.	TRBJ2-3	CASSYLTDTQYF
TRBV4-3	.	TRBJ2-1	CASGVGNEQFF
TRBV4-3	.	TRBJ2-7	CASSQDFSVPSYEQYF
TRBV20-1	.	TRBJ2-5	CSALVPYQETQYF
TRBV11-2	.	TRBJ2-1	CASSDAPEQFF
TRBV29-1	.	TRBJ1-1	CSVEPGNTEAFF
TRBV2	medium-sized	TRBJ2-3	CASTSGGFTDTQYF
TRBV5-1	.	TRBJ2-3	CASSLVLNTDTQYF
TRBV29-1	.	TRBJ2-2	CSVEEGNTGELFF
TRBV20-1	.	TRBJ1-2	CSLKQILYGYTF
TRBV5-1	.	TRBJ2-3	CASSFDALRDTQHF
TRBV21-1	.	TRBJ2-7	CASSRRGLAGPPYEQYF
TRBV12-3/TRBV12-4	.	TRBJ2-3	CASSFYHMGSTDTQYF
TRBV10-3	.	TRBJ2-5	CAISDGTSGGSETQYF
TRBV23-1	.	TRBJ2-7	CASSQQVSDEQYF
TRBV29-1	.	TRBJ2-1	CSVEDRGLISYNEQFF
TRBV4-3	.	TRBJ1-5	CASSQDSGGNQPQHF
TRBV2	.	TRBJ2-7	CASSEGGGPPYEQYF
TRBV6-2/TRBV6-3	.	TRBJ1-1	CASRPEQNTEAFF
TRBV10-3	.	TRBJ2-2	CAITRGGADTGELFF
TRBV3-1	.	TRBJ2-7	CASSQRTGTGLTYEQYF
TRBV6-6	.	TRBJ2-1	CASSYPPGPGNEQFF